This record covers a single TCR beta chain. As defined, naive CD8 cells were CD45RO-negative and positively selected for CCR7, with terminally differentiated effector memory CD45RA+ cells excluded. Using immunoSEQ multiplex PCR, the repertoire was profiled, and TCRdb retains in-frame clones only, with some absent. This table holds around 1.9 million clones, under 95% found once. This entry comes from a study of shared clonotypes between healthy human individuals. Trimming cost V 4 bases and J 7 bases, with 17 bases left between them. Germline V gene sequence: CDR1 SGHAT, CDR2 FQNNGV. The CDR3 loop spans 14 amino acids.

The clonotype originates from a man younger than 35 in good health. Some clones in this sample may be carry-over from other donors' samples. The sample comprised naive CD8+ T cells from PBMCs. The chain employs TRBV11-2 and TRBJ2-7; no reliable D call. The CDR3 protein is CASSSPFSATEQYF. In nucleotides, the CDR3 is TGTGCCAGCAGCTCCCCGTTTTCGGCTACAGAGCAGTACTTC.